A selection of T cell receptor beta chains follows, all from one sample in a study of HIV-infected children after antiretroviral therapy interruption. MiXCR was run by TCRdb on the 3' RACE reads, yielding one entry per CDR3 protein. The data contain more than 75,000 distinct CDR3 sequences, about 6.3% of them singletons. The sequencing here drew on CD45RA+ CD4+ T cells from PBMCs, pooled from several time points, taken from a donor given antiretroviral therapy, either interrupted or continuous. The receptors were sampled from a pool of human donors with HIV. The CDR3 runs from the conserved cysteine through the conserved F or W. A D gene is named only where the DNA matches it firmly. Rows may omit the clone size; those that give it use once, few, many or a size class.

NA,13,many,TRBJ1-2,TRBV7-9,CASSPVSNYGYTF,TGTGCCAGCAGCCCCGTTTCTAACTATGGCTACACCTTC
NA,14,many,TRBJ1-1,TRBV27,CASKLLGMNTEAFF,TGTGCCAGCAAATTGCTTGGGATGAACACTGAAGCTTTCTTT
NA,13,many,TRBJ2-1,TRBV10-3,CAISESYGNEQFF,TGTGCCATCAGTGAGTCATATGGAAATGAGCAGTTCTTC
NA,14,many,TRBJ1-5,TRBV27,CASSLMTSSQPQHF,TGTGCCAGCAGTTTAATGACATCCTCTCAGCCCCAGCATTTT
NA,17,many,TRBJ2-5,TRBV2,CASSEPRQLPYQETQYF,TGTGCCAGCAGTGAGCCCCGACAGCTCCCGTACCAAGAGACCCAGTACTTC
NA,13,many,TRBJ1-4,TRBV5-1,CASMDGRNEKLFF,TGCGCCAGCATGGACGGGAGAAATGAAAAACTGTTTTTT
TRBD1,14,many,TRBJ1-1,TRBV5-1,CASSWGQVNTEAFF,TGCGCCAGCAGCTGGGGACAGGTGAACACTGAAGCTTTCTTT
NA,15,NA,TRBJ2-1,TRBV11-2,CASSSIIGPHNEQFF,TGTGCCAGCAGCTCCATAATTGGACCCCATAATGAGCAGTTCTTC
NA,12,many,TRBJ1-1,TRBV29-1,CSANSVNTEAFF,TGCAGCGCCAACAGTGTGAACACTGAAGCTTTCTTT
TRBD2,14,many,TRBJ2-1,TRBV4-2,CACSLGGLEDEQFF,TGTGCCTGCTCTTTAGGGGGACTAGAGGATGAGCAGTTCTTC
NA,12,many,TRBJ1-1,TRBV29-1,CSVGHPNTEAFF,TGCAGCGTGGGACACCCGAACACTGAAGCTTTCTTT
TRBD2,14,many,TRBJ2-3,TRBV30,CARSSGVSTDTQYF,TGTGCCCGATCTAGCGGGGTTAGCACAGATACGCAGTATTTT
NA,14,many,TRBJ1-1,TRBV13,CASSSPGRDTEAFF,TGTGCCAGCAGCTCTCCGGGACGCGACACTGAAGCTTTCTTT
TRBD2,16,many,TRBJ2-2,TRBV3-1,CASSLKGGGNTGELFF,TGTGCCAGCAGCCTTAAGGGCGGGGGAAACACCGGGGAGCTGTTTTTT
NA,17,NA,TRBJ2-7,TRBV5-1,CASSSSELQRQTYEQYF,TGCGCCAGCAGCTCTTCCGAGCTGCAAAGACAGACCTACGAGCAGTACTTC
NA,15,NA,TRBJ1-5,TRBV12-3/TRBV12-4,CASGEGIDWNQPQHF,TGTGCCAGCGGAGAGGGTATTGACTGGAATCAGCCCCAGCATTTT
NA,14,NA,TRBJ2-7,TRBV5-1,CASSPPNVDYEQYF,TGCGCCAGCAGCCCTCCTAATGTGGACTACGAGCAGTACTTC
TRBD1,13,medium-sized,TRBJ1-1,TRBV29-1,CSVRTGVDTEAFF,TGCAGCGTACGGACAGGGGTGGACACTGAAGCTTTCTTT
TRBD1,12,many,TRBJ1-4,TRBV30,CAWSYRGEKLFF,TGTGCCTGGAGTTACAGGGGCGAAAAACTGTTTTTT
NA,16,many,TRBJ1-1,TRBV12-3/TRBV12-4,CASSFKGLGGNTEAFF,TGTGCCAGCAGTTTTAAGGGTCTCGGGGGCAACACTGAAGCTTTCTTT
NA,14,many,TRBJ2-7,TRBV6-5,CASSALRSSYEQYF,TGTGCCAGCAGTGCTCTAAGGAGCTCCTACGAGCAGTACTTC
NA,14,many,TRBJ2-7,TRBV10-3,CAIRTALGGYEQYF,TGTGCCATCAGGACAGCCCTGGGGGGATACGAGCAGTACTTC
NA,15,NA,TRBJ2-6,TRBV19,CASKVIYSGANVLTF,TGTGCCAGTAAGGTTATTTACTCTGGGGCCAACGTCCTGACTTTC
NA,14,many,TRBJ1-1,TRBV20-1,CSARDMRGRTEAFF,TGCAGTGCTAGAGATATGCGGGGGAGGACTGAAGCTTTCTTT
NA,15,once,TRBJ2-6,TRBV6-1,CASSVRISGANVLTF,TGTGCCAGCAGCGTAAGGATCTCTGGGGCCAACGTCCTGACTTTC
NA,12,few,TRBJ2-7,TRBV5-1,CASSANLNEQYF,TGCGCCAGCAGCGCGAACCTTAACGAGCAGTACTTC
NA,15,many,TRBJ1-4,TRBV2,CATNRQATTNEKLFF,TGTGCCACAAACCGACAGGCCACAACTAATGAAAAACTGTTTTTT
NA,14,many,TRBJ1-2,TRBV3-1,CASSQDREVYGYTF,TGTGCCAGCAGCCAAGATAGGGAAGTCTATGGCTACACCTTC
NA,15,few,TRBJ1-5,TRBV7-9,CASSSFDRPAQPQHF,TGTGCCAGCAGCTCCTTCGACAGGCCCGCTCAGCCCCAGCATTTT
TRBD1,14,many,TRBJ1-4,TRBV29-1,CSVFTGTGGEKLFF,TGCAGCGTTTTTACCGGGACAGGGGGGGAAAAACTGTTTTTT
NA,16,many,TRBJ2-6,TRBV27,CASSFRFYSGANVLTF,TGTGCCAGCAGTTTCCGGTTTTACTCTGGGGCCAACGTCCTGACTTTC
NA,14,many,TRBJ1-1,TRBV7-9,CASSLEMVNTEAFF,TGTGCCAGCAGCTTAGAGATGGTGAACACTGAAGCTTTCTTT
NA,14,many,TRBJ2-5,TRBV7-9,CASSLLQQTETQYF,TGTGCCAGCAGCTTGCTTCAGCAGACGGAGACCCAGTACTTC
NA,17,many,TRBJ2-2,TRBV7-6,CASSFGRGVSNTGELFF,TGTGCCAGCAGCTTCGGCAGGGGGGTGTCGAACACCGGGGAGCTGTTTTTT
NA,13,many,TRBJ2-2,TRBV29-1,CSVEPLNTGELFF,TGCAGCGTTGAACCCTTAAACACCGGGGAGCTGTTTTTT
TRBD1,14,many,TRBJ1-2,TRBV19,CASTPDRSRDGYTF,TGTGCCAGTACCCCGGACAGGAGCAGAGACGGCTACACCTTC
NA,11,few,TRBJ1-1,TRBV7-3,CASSSEGKAFF,TGTGCCAGCAGCTCTGAAGGGAAAGCTTTCTTT
TRBD2,15,NA,TRBJ2-2,TRBV4-2,CASSRGTGGTGELFF,TGTGCCAGCAGCCGTGGGACGGGGGGCACCGGGGAGCTGTTTTTT
NA,12,many,TRBJ1-1,TRBV3-1,CASSQVGSEAFF,TGTGCCAGCAGCCAAGTCGGCAGTGAAGCTTTCTTT
NA,9,few,TRBJ1-1,TRBV29-1,CSGGPEAFF,TGCAGCGGGGGCCCTGAAGCTTTCTTT
NA,15,NA,TRBJ2-3,TRBV4-1,CASSRWGVSTDTQYF,TGCGCCAGCAGCCGGTGGGGGGTAAGCACAGATACGCAGTATTTT
NA,12,many,TRBJ1-3,TRBV6-1,CASTLRGNTIYF,TGTGCCAGCACCCTCCGTGGAAACACCATATATTTT
NA,16,many,TRBJ2-7,TRBV29-1,CSVASLAGQFSYEQYF,TGCAGCGTTGCCTCACTCGCGGGACAGTTTTCCTACGAGCAGTACTTC
NA,14,NA,TRBJ1-5,TRBV5-1,CASSVGGGNQPQHF,TGCGCCAGCAGTGTTGGAGGGGGCAATCAGCCCCAGCATTTT
NA,12,many,TRBJ1-2,TRBV3-1,CASSQEAHGYTF,TGTGCCAGCAGCCAAGAGGCACATGGCTACACCTTC
NA,14,many,TRBJ1-1,TRBV20-1,CSARVGSPNTEAFF,TGCAGTGCTAGAGTGGGGAGCCCGAACACTGAAGCTTTCTTT